This T cell receptor beta chain was sequenced during a study of control samples from healthy donors and cancer patients. The table came from immunoSEQ multiplex PCR; TCRdb's copy has only in-frame clones and leaves some out. The sample consists of some 130,000 clones, 70% to 90% of them appearing once. Trimming removed 3 bases at V and 2 bases at J, with 10 bases between. CDR1 and CDR2 from the germline V gene are SGHAT and FQNNGV. The CDR3 loop spans 14 amino acids. The chain has TRBV11-2 and TRBJ1-2; D perhaps matches TRBD1 (6 bases). The origin of this receptor is a man between 40 and 49 years old in good health. The sample comprised blood. The chain's CDR3 is CASSLNTGNYGYTF. CDR3 bases: TGTGCCAGCAGCTTGAACACAGGGAACTATGGCTACACCTTC.